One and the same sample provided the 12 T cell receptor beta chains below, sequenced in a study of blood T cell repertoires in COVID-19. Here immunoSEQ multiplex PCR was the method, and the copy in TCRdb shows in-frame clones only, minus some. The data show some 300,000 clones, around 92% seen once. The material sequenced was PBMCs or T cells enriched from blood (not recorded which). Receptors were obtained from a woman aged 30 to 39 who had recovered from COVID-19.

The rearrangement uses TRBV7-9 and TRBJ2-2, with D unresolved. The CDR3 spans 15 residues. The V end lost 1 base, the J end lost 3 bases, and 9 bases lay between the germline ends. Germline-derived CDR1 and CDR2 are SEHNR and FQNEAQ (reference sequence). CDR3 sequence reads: CASSLVRWYTGELFF. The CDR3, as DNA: TGTGCCAGCAGCTTAGTTCGGTGGTACACCGGGGAGCTGTTTTTT. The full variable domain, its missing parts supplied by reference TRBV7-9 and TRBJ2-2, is DTGVSQNPRHKITKRGQNVTFRCDPISEHNRLYWYRQTLGQGPEFLTYFQNEAQLEKSRLLSDRFSAERPKGSFSTLEIQRTEQGDSAMYLCASSLVRWYTGELFFGEGSRLTVL.

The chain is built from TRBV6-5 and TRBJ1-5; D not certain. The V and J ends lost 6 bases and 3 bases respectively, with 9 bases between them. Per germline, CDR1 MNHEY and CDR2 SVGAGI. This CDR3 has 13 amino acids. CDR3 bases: TGTGCCAGCAGCCAGGTTGTCAATCAGCCCCAGCATTTT. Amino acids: CASSQVVNQPQHF.

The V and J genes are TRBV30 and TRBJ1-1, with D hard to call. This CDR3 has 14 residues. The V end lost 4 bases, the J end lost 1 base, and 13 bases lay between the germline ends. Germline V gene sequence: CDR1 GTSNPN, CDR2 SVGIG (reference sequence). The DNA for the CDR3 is TGTGCCTGGAATCGCAGGAACCCGAACACTGAAGCTTTCTTT. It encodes CAWNRRNPNTEAFF.

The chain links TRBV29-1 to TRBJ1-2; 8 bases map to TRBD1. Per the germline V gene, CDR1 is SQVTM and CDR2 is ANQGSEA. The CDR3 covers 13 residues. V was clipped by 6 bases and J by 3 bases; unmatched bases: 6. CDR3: CSVKYRGDYGYTF. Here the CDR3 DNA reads TGCAGCGTGAAGTACAGGGGGGACTATGGCTACACCTTC.

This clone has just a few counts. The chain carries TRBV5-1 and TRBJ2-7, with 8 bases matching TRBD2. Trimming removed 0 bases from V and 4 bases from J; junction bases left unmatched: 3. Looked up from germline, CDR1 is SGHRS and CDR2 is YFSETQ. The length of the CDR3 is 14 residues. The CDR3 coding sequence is TGCGCCAGCAGCTTGGCCTCTAGCGGGTACGAGCAGTACTTC. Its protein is CASSLASSGYEQYF.

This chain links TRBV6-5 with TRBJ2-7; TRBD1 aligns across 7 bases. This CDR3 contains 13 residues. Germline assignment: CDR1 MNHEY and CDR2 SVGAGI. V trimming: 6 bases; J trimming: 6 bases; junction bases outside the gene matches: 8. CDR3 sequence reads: CASRKGAYGEQYF. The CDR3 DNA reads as TGTGCCAGCAGGAAGGGGGCTTACGGCGAGCAGTACTTC.

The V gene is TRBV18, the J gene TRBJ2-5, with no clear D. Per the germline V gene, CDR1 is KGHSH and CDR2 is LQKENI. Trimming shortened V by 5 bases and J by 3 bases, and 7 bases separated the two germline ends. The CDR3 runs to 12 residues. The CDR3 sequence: CASSTKKETQYF. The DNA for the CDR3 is TGTGCCAGCTCAACTAAAAAAGAGACCCAGTACTTC.

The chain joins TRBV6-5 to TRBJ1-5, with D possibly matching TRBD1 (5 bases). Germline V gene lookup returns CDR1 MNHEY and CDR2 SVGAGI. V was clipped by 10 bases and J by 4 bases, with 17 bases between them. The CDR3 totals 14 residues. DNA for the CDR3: TGTGCCACCGATCTCTCGGGGGGAAATCAGCCCCAGCATTTT. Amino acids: CATDLSGGNQPQHF.

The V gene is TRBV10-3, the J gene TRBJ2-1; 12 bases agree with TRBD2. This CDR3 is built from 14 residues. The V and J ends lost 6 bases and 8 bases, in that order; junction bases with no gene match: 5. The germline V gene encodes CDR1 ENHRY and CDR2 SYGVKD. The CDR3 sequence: CAIRRTSGNDEQFF. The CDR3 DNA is TGTGCCATCAGGAGGACTAGCGGGAATGATGAGCAGTTCTTC.

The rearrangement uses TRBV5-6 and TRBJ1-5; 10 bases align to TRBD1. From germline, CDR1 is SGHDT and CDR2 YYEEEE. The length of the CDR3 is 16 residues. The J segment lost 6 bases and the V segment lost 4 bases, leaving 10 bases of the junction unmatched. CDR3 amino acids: CASSNGMGQGIQPQHF. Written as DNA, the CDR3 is TGTGCCAGCAGCAATGGGATGGGACAGGGGATTCAGCCCCAGCATTTT.

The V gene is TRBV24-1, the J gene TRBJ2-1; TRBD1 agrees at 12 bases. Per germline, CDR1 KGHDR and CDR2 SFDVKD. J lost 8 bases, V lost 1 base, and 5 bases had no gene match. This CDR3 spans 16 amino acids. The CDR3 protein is CATSDLRDRGPYEQFF. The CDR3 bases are TGTGCCACCAGTGATTTACGGGACAGGGGGCCTTATGAGCAGTTCTTC.

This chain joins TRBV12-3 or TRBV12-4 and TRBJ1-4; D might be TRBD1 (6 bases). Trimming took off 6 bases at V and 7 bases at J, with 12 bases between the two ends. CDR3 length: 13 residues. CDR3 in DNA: TGTGCCAGCAGGGCCCTCAGGGGTGAAAAACTGTTTTTT. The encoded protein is CASRALRGEKLFF.